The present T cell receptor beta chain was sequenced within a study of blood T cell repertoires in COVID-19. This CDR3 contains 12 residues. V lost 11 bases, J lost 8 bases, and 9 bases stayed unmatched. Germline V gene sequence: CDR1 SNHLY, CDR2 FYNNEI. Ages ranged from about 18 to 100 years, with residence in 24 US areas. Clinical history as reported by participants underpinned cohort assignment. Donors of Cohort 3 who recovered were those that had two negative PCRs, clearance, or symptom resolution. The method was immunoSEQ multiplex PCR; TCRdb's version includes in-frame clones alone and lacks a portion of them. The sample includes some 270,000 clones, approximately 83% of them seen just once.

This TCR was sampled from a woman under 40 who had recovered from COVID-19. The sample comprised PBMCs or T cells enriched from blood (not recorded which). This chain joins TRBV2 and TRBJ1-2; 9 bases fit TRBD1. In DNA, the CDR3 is TGTGCCGTCCGCCGGGACAGGGCCGGCTACACCTTC. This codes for CAVRRDRAGYTF. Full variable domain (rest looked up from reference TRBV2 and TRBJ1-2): EPEVTQTPSHQVTQMGQEVILRCVPISNHLYFYWYRQILGQKVEFLVSFYNNEISEKSEIFDDQFSVERPDGSNFTLKIRSTKLEDSAMYFCAVRRDRAGYTFGSGTRLTVV.